Following are 5 T cell receptor beta chains from one sample sequenced in a study of CD8 T cells in ankylosing spondylitis. Their target antigens are unknown. General study points: Apparently characteristic of ankylosing spondylitis blood was a TCR beta motif (eight highly homologous variants).

TCRdb recomputed calls from the 5' RACE reads with MiXCR, one row per CDR3 protein. The sample lists about 220,000 distinct CDR3 sequences, roughly 6.6% occurring once. Sequenced sample: blood, either unsorted or a sorted T cell fraction (not recorded which). The receptors come from a male donor with ankylosing spondylitis.

This clonotype was found many times. This chain joins TRBV4-1 and TRBJ1-2; TRBD1 is a possible D gene (5 bases). The CDR3 loop spans 14 amino acids. Per germline, CDR1 MGHRA and CDR2 YSYEKL. Trimming stripped 1 base from V and 4 bases from J, with 10 bases between. CDR3 sequence (DNA): TGCGCCAGCAGCCAAGTTCTTGGGACCTATGGCTACACCTTC. This codes for CASSQVLGTYGYTF.

The chain combines TRBV12-5 with TRBJ2-7; possibly TRBD1 for D (6 bases). The CDR3 loop spans 16 amino acids. Trimming left V 2 bases short and J 1 base short, with 15 bases between. Germline V gives CDR1 LGHNT, CDR2 FRNRAP. The CDR3: CASGLSPGEGSYEQYF. CDR3 nucleotides: TGTGCTAGTGGTTTGAGCCCAGGGGAAGGTTCCTACGAGCAGTACTTC.

This clonotype was recorded at least ten times. The CDR3 DNA reads as TGCGCCAGCAGCCAAGTGGAGGGCGGCACTGAAGCTTTCTTT. Encoded protein: CASSQVEGGTEAFF. The chain employs TRBV4-1 and TRBJ1-1; D is ambiguous. Deletions cut 1 base from V and 4 bases from J, with 10 bases between. There are 14 residues in the CDR3. Germline V CDR1 and CDR2: MGHRA, YSYEKL.

This clonotype was seen ten or more times. The chain couples TRBV27 to TRBJ2-7, with 10 bases aligning to TRBD2. The V gene end was trimmed by 5 bases and the J gene end by 2 bases; junction bases not matched to a gene: 12. Looked up from germline, CDR1 is MNHEY and CDR2 is SMNVEV (reference sequence). The CDR3 is made up of 17 amino acids. The CDR3 DNA reads TGTGCCAGCAGTGAAGGGACTAGCGTCCTTATCCCCTACGAGCAGTACTTC. As protein: CASSEGTSVLIPYEQYF.

This clonotype has ten or more counts. The chain couples TRBV7-9 to TRBJ2-4, with 9 bases matching TRBD1. The CDR3 has 16 amino acids. V lost 3 bases and J lost 6; bases outside the gene matches: 9. Germline values: CDR1 SEHNR, CDR2 FQNEAQ (reference sequence). The CDR3 loop reads CASSFGPWGQGNIQYF. In DNA, the CDR3 is TGTGCCAGCAGCTTTGGCCCCTGGGGACAGGGAAACATTCAGTACTTC.